A selection of T cell receptor beta chains follows, all from one sample in a study of cytomegalovirus exposure and HLA in healthy donors. The repertoire was sequenced with immunoSEQ multiplex PCR; TCRdb's copy has only in-frame clones and lacks some. Seen here are 150,000 to 200,000 clones, less than 90% observed once, and the top ten hold over 4%. The sample consisted of PBMCs. Receptors originate from a man aged 45-65 years in good health and CMV-seropositive. Each CDR3 is given with its conserved first and last residue. D genes are given only for firm matches. Rows give clone size only sometimes, using once, few, many, or a class for an expanded clone.

. . TRBJ2-3 TRBV30 TGTGCCTGGAGTGCCATTGGGACTAGCACAGATACGCAGTATTTT CAWSAIGTSTDTQYF
few . TRBJ1-5 TRBV19 TGTGCCAGTAGTCAACCGGGGGTACAGCCCCAGCATTTT CASSQPGVQPQHF
. . TRBJ1-1 TRBV7-3 TGTGCCAGCAGCTCTCAGGAATACACTGAAGCTTTCTTT CASSSQEYTEAFF
. . TRBJ2-2 TRBV9 TGTGCCAGCAGCGTGGAGACTAGTATCTTGACCGGGGAGCTGTTTTTT CASSVETSILTGELFF
. . TRBJ2-7 TRBV7-9 TGTGCCAGCAGCTTAGCCAGACACTACGAGCAGTACTTC CASSLARHYEQYF
. . TRBJ1-5 TRBV19 TGTGCCAGTAGTATAGATAACAGGGTCGATCAGCCCCAGCATTTT CASSIDNRVDQPQHF
. TRBD2 TRBJ2-3 TRBV7-2 TGTGCCAGCAGCTTACCACTTTCGGGGGGGGATACGCAGTATTTT CASSLPLSGGDTQYF
. TRBD2 TRBJ2-2 TRBV5-1 TGCGCCAGCAGCTTGACTAGCGGGCAGGGAGGCGGGGAGCTGTTTTTT CASSLTSGQGGGELFF
. . TRBJ2-5 TRBV11-3 TGTGCCAGCAGCTCGGGAAGCGGGTCGTTGGAGACCCAGTACTTC CASSSGSGSLETQYF
. . TRBJ1-5 TRBV27 TGTGCCAGCAGTTTCGGGAAGAATCAGCCCCAGCATTTT CASSFGKNQPQHF
. . TRBJ2-7 TRBV18 TGTGCCAGCTCACCACCGAGTGCTTCTCTCCACGAGCAGTACTTC CASSPPSASLHEQYF
. . TRBJ2-2 TRBV7-2 TGTGCCAGCAGCTTAGGAAATCAGGGTTGGACCGGGGAGCTGTTTTTT CASSLGNQGWTGELFF
. TRBD2 TRBJ2-5 TRBV5-8 TGTGCCAGCAGCTTGGAGGGACTAGTTGGGGAGACCCAGTACTTC CASSLEGLVGETQYF
. TRBD2 TRBJ2-3 TRBV5-1 TGCGCCAGCAGCTCGCCCCCGGGACTAGCGGGAGGCACAGATACGCAGTATTTT CASSSPPGLAGGTDTQYF
. . TRBJ2-1 TRBV7-9 TGTGCCAGCAATCCAGACTTGGACTACCAGTTCTTC CASNPDLDYQFF
few TRBD1 TRBJ1-2 TRBV7-9 TGTGCCAGCAGCCCAGAACAGGGGAACTATGGCTACACCTTC CASSPEQGNYGYTF
. TRBD1 TRBJ1-2 TRBV30 TGTGCCTGGAATCCCACCCGGGACAGGGGTAACACCTTC CAWNPTRDRGNTF
. TRBD1 TRBJ2-7 TRBV4-1 TGCGCCAGCAGCCAAGAATCCCAGGGGGTATCCTACGAGCAGTACTTC CASSQESQGVSYEQYF
. . TRBJ2-3 TRBV27 TGTGCCAGCAGTTTTCTGGGGGGAGCAGATACGCAGTATTTT CASSFLGGADTQYF
. . TRBJ2-7 TRBV28 TGTGCCAGCAGTCCCGGGACACTGAGCTCCTACGAGCAGTACTTC CASSPGTLSSYEQYF
. TRBD1 TRBJ1-3 TRBV5-1 TGCGCCAGCAGCTTGGGGACAGGGGCTGGAAACACCATATATTTT CASSLGTGAGNTIYF
. . TRBJ2-2 TRBV7-9 TGTGCCAGCAGCCCCCCCGACAGGCACACCGGGGAGCTGTTTTTT CASSPPDRHTGELFF
. . TRBJ2-2 TRBV29-1 TGCAGCGTTGAATTCGCCGGGGATCGTACCGGGGAGCTGTTTTTT CSVEFAGDRTGELFF
. TRBD1 TRBJ2-1 TRBV7-6 TGTGCCAGCAGCTTATGGGCTCGGGGACAGGGGTGGGATGAGCAGTTCTTC CASSLWARGQGWDEQFF
. . TRBJ1-6 TRBV11-2 TGTGCCAGCAGCTCGGGGTGGAATTCACCCCTCCACTTT CASSSGWNSPLHF
. . TRBJ1-3 TRBV30 TGTGCTGAGCAACAGGGTTCTGGAAACACCATATATTTT CAEQQGSGNTIYF
. TRBD1 TRBJ2-2 TRBV11-1 TGTGCCAGCAGCTTAGTTGGGACAGCGAACACCGGGGAGCTGTTTTTT CASSLVGTANTGELFF
. TRBD2 TRBJ2-2 TRBV5-4 TGTGCCAGCAGCTTGACTAGCGGGAGTCTGGCCGGGGAGCTGTTTTTT CASSLTSGSLAGELFF
. TRBD1 TRBJ2-2 TRBV18 TGTGCCAGCTCACCAATATCCAGGACAGGGAACACCGGGGAGCTGTTTTTT CASSPISRTGNTGELFF
. TRBD2 TRBJ2-5 TRBV4-2 TGTGCCAGCAGCCAGCGAAAAGCGGGGGGGGGAGAGACCCAGTACTTC CASSQRKAGGGETQYF
few TRBD2 TRBJ2-1 TRBV18 TGTGCCAGCTCGTTTAGCGGGTCCTCCTACAATGAGCAGTTCTTC CASSFSGSSYNEQFF
. . TRBJ2-1 TRBV29-1 TGCAGCGCCGGCCGGGACACCAAAGACAATGAGCAGTTCTTC CSAGRDTKDNEQFF
. . TRBJ2-5 TRBV2 TGTGCCAGCAGTGAAGGAGGGTTTTTACTATCGGGTCCAGAGACCCAGTACTTC CASSEGGFLLSGPETQYF
. . TRBJ2-4 TRBV2 TGTGCCAGCAGAGCGGACGGAGAAAACATTCAGTACTTC CASRADGENIQYF
. . TRBJ1-1 TRBV6-5 TGTGCCAGCAGGTATCTAATGAACACTGAAGCTTTCTTT CASRYLMNTEAFF
. TRBD1 TRBJ1-2 TRBV6-5 TGTGCCAGCAGTTACAAGGGGGCGGACTATGGCTACACCTTC CASSYKGADYGYTF
. . TRBJ2-1 TRBV4-1 TGCGCCAGCAGCCAAGACGGGACTCCCGACAATGAGCAGTTCTTC CASSQDGTPDNEQFF
. . TRBJ1-5 TRBV7-8 TGTGCCAGCAGCTCACTAGGGGGTTATAGCAATCAGCCCCAGCATTTT CASSSLGGYSNQPQHF
once . TRBJ2-7 TRBV4-1 TGCGCCAGCAGCCAAGTCCCAGGGGAATCCTACGAGCAGTACTTC CASSQVPGESYEQYF
. TRBD1 TRBJ1-2 TRBV11-2 TGTGCCAGCAGCTTAGGATTAATGGGACAGGGGGCCAATAACTATGGCTACACCTTC CASSLGLMGQGANNYGYTF
. TRBD1 TRBJ1-6 TRBV28 TGTGCCAGCAGTCGGACCGGGACAGGGGGTTTTAGTTATAATTCACCCCTCCACTTT CASSRTGTGGFSYNSPLHF
. . TRBJ2-2 TRBV14 TGTGCCAGCAGCCAAGATAGAAGAACCGGGGAGCTGTTTTTT CASSQDRRTGELFF
. . TRBJ1-6 TRBV5-1 TGCGCCAGCAGCTTGCCGGGACTATTGGGGCATAATTCACCCCTCCACTTT CASSLPGLLGHNSPLHF
. . TRBJ1-2 TRBV30 TGTGCCTGGCCCCATTCTAACTATGGCTACACCTTC CAWPHSNYGYTF
few TRBD1 TRBJ1-2 TRBV28 TGTGCCAGCAACCCCCAGGGGGAAAATGGCTACACCTTC CASNPQGENGYTF
few TRBD1 TRBJ2-2 TRBV5-1 TGCGCCAGCAGCCGGGGACAGGGGGCTCTAGATGCCGGGGAGCTGTTTTTT CASSRGQGALDAGELFF
. . TRBJ2-3 TRBV10-3 TGTGCCATCAGAGCTCTGGAGGGGACTGGAACAGATACGCAGTATTTT CAIRALEGTGTDTQYF
once TRBD2 TRBJ2-3 TRBV7-9 TGTGCCAGCAGCTTAGTAAGCGGGGGATCCACAGATACGCAGTATTTT CASSLVSGGSTDTQYF
. TRBD1 TRBJ1-1 TRBV7-2 TGTGCCAGCAGCGCCCGACAGGGATCCACTGAAGCTTTCTTT CASSARQGSTEAFF
. . TRBJ2-3 TRBV5-4 TGTGCCAGCAGCCCCGAGGGAGATACGCAGTATTTT CASSPEGDTQYF
few TRBD1 TRBJ1-5 TRBV6-5 TGTGCCAGCAGTCAGCGACAGGGACAAAATCAGCCCCAGCATTTT CASSQRQGQNQPQHF
. . TRBJ2-6 TRBV5-1 TGCGCCAGCAGCTACGGACAGTCTGGGGCCAACGTCCTGACTTTC CASSYGQSGANVLTF
few . TRBJ1-1 TRBV9 TGTGCCAGCAGCGGCGCCCAGAGGTTGAACACTGAAGCTTTCTTT CASSGAQRLNTEAFF
. . TRBJ2-2 TRBV7-8 TGTGCCAGCAGCTTAAGTGGGACAAACACCGGGGAGCTGTTTTTT CASSLSGTNTGELFF
. . TRBJ2-1 TRBV19 TGTGCCAGTAGTATAGATCTGAGAGGAGACTCCTACAATGAGCAGTTCTTC CASSIDLRGDSYNEQFF
. . TRBJ1-4 TRBV29-1 TGCAGCGCAAAGGGACTCAGTAATGAAAAACTGTTTTTT CSAKGLSNEKLFF
once . TRBJ2-5 TRBV6-1 TGTGCCAGCAGTCTCAGGGAAGAGACCCAGTACTTC CASSLREETQYF
once . TRBJ2-1 TRBV5-8 TGTGCCAGCAGCTCGCCCTCCGACAGCCACAATGAGCAGTTCTTC CASSSPSDSHNEQFF
. TRBD1 TRBJ2-7 TRBV11-2 TGTGCCAGCAGCCAGCCGGGACAGGGGCGATGGGAGCAGTACTTC CASSQPGQGRWEQYF
. TRBD1 TRBJ2-2 TRBV7-6 TGTGCCAGCAGCGAACAGGGGGTCGGGGAGCTGTTTTTT CASSEQGVGELFF